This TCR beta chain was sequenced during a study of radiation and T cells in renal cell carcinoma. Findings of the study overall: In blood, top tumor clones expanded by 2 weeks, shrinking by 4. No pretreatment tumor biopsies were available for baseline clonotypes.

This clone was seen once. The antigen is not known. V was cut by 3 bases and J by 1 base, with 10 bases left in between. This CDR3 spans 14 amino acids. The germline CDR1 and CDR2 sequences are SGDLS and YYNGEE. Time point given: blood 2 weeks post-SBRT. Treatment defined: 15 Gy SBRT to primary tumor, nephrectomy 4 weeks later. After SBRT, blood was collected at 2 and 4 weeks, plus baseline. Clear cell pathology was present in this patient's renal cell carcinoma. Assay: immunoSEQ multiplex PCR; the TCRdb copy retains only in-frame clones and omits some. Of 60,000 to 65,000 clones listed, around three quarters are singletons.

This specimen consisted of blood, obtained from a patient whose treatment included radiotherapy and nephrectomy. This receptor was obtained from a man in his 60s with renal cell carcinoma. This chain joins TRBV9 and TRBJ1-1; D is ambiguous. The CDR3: CASSALMGNTEAFF. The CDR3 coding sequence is TGTGCCAGCAGCGCCCTCATGGGGAACACTGAAGCTTTCTTT.